The T cell receptor beta chain described here comes from a study of shared clonotypes between healthy human individuals. The sorted-subset replicate PCRs were given roughly 190 ng DNA, which is 30,000 or so T cell genomes. In the study's own analysis: ImmunoSEQ supplied junction-only sequences lacking quality scores, so filtering was different. The table came from immunoSEQ multiplex PCR; TCRdb's copy has only in-frame clones and leaves some out. D and trimming come from the DNA, and the V and J calls and clone size come from that table. The sample carries under 550,000 clones, almost 97% recorded once. CD4+ cell separation produced CD45RA+ naive and CD45RA-negative memory subsets. Study-level points and caveats: Sampling covered blood only; tissue repertoires likely differ.

Worth noting for this clone: Its antigen remains unidentified.

The receptor's source is a woman aged 25 to 39 in good health. Sequencing input: naive CD4+ T cells sorted from blood. This sample's subset: CD45RA+ positively selected.

The CDR3 sequence is CASSRTGADTQYF. In DNA, the CDR3 is TGTGCCAGCAGTCGGACAGGGGCAGATACGCAGTATTTT. The chain uses TRBV28 and TRBJ2-3; 9 bases fit TRBD1. CDR1 and CDR2 (germline): MDHEN, SYDVKM. The CDR3 covers 13 residues. V lost 5 bases, J lost 4 bases, and 1 base stayed unmatched.